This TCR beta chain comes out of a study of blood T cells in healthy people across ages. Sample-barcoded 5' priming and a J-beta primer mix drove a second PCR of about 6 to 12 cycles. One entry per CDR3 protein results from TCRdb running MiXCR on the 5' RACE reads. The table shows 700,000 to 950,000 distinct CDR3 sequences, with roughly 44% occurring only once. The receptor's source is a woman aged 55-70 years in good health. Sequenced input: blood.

The chain's CDR3 is CSVRRDGRTDTQYF. CDR3 coding DNA: TGCAGCGTTAGGCGGGATGGTAGGACAGATACGCAGTATTTT. The J gene is TRBJ2-3, the V gene TRBV29-1, with D tentatively TRBD2 (6 bases). CDR1 SQVTM and CDR2 ANQGSEA come from the germline V gene. The CDR3 runs to 14 residues. The V end was cut by 5 bases, the J end by 3 bases, with 15 bases between.